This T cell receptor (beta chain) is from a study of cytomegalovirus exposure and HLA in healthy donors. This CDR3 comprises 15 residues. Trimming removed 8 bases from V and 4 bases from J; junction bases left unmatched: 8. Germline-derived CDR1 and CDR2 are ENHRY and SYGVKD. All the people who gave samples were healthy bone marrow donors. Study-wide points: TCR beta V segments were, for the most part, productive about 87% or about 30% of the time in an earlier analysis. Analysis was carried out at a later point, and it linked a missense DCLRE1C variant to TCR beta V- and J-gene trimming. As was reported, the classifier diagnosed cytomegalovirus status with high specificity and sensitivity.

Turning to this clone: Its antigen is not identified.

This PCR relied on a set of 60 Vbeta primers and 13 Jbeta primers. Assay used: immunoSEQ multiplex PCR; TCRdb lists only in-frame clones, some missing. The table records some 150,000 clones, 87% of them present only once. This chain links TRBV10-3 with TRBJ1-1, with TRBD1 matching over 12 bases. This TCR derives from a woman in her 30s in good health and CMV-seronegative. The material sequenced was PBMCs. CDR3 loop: CAIAGTGGPGTEAFF. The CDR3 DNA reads TGTGCCATCGCCGGGACAGGGGGCCCTGGCACTGAAGCTTTCTTT.